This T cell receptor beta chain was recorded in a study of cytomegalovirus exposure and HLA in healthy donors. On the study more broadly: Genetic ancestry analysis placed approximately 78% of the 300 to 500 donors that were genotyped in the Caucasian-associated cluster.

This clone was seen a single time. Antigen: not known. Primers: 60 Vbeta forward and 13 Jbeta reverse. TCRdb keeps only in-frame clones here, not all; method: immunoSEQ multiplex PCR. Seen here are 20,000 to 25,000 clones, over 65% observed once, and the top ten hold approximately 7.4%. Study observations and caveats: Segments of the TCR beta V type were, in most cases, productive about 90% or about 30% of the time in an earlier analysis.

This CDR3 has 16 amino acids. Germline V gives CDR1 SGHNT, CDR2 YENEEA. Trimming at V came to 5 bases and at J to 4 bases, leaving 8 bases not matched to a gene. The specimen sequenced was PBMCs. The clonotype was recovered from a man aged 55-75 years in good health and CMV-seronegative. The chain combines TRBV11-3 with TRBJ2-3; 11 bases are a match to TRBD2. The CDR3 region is CASSPGLAELADTQYF. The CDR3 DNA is TGTGCCAGCAGCCCGGGACTAGCGGAACTCGCAGATACGCAGTATTTT.